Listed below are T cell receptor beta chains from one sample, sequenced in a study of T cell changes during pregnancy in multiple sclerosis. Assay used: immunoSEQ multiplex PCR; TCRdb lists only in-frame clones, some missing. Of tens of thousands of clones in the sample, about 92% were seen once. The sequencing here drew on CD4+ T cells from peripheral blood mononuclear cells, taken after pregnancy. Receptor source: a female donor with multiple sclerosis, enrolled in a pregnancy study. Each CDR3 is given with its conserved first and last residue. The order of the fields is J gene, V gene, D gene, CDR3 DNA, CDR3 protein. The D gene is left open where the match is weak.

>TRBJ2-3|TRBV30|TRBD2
TGTGCCTGGAGTGTACTGCGGATGATAGCGGGACCGGGGACAGATACGCAGTATTTT
CAWSVLRMIAGPGTDTQYF
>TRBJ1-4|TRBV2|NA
TGTGCCAGCAGGGGAGAGGGAAGCGACTTTGAGGATGAAAAACTGTTTTTT
CASRGEGSDFEDEKLFF
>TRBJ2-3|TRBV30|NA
TGTGCCTGGAGTGCGTTCTCTAGCAGCTTCACAGATACGCAGTATTTT
CAWSAFSSSFTDTQYF
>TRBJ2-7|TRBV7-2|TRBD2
TGTGCCAGCAGCTTACTGGGACTAGGCGATCCGGAGCAGTACTTC
CASSLLGLGDPEQYF
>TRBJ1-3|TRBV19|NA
TGTGCCAGTAGACCTCAGGGCCCCTCTGGAAACACCATATATTTT
CASRPQGPSGNTIYF
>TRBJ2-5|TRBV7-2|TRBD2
TGTGCCAGCAGCTTAGTTAGCGGGGGTCCGAAGACCCAGTACTTC
CASSLVSGGPKTQYF
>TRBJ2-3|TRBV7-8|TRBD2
TGTGCCAGCAGCTCCCCGACTAGCGGGTATTGGGATACGCAGTATTTT
CASSSPTSGYWDTQYF
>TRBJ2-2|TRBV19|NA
TGTGCCAGTAGTATTAATCTGCGGGTGAACACCGGGGAGCTGTTTTTT
CASSINLRVNTGELFF
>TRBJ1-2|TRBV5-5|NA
TGTGCCAGCAGCTTGGCTGACAGAATACACGGCTACACCTTC
CASSLADRIHGYTF
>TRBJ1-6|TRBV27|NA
TGTGCCAGCAAACACAGGGTGGGCAATTCACCCCTCCACTTT
CASKHRVGNSPLHF
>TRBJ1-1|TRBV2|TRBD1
TGTGCCAGCATCATACAGGGGGGGAACACTGAAGCTTTCTTT
CASIIQGGNTEAFF
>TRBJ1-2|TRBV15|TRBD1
TGTGCCACCGATTCGGACAGGGGGCTGGGCTACACCTTC
CATDSDRGLGYTF
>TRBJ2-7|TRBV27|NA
TGTGCCAGCAGGGGGGGACTCACCTACGAGCAGTACTTC
CASRGGLTYEQYF
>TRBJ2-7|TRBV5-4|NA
TGTGCCAGCAGCTTGCCACAGGCCAGCTCCTACGAGCAGTACTTC
CASSLPQASSYEQYF
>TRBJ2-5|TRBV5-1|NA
TGCGCCAGCAGCCAGAGGACAAATCAAGAGACCCAGTACTTC
CASSQRTNQETQYF
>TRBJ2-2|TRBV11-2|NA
TGTGCCAGCAGCTTAGAGAGGGCGAACACCGGGGAGCTGTTTTTT
CASSLERANTGELFF
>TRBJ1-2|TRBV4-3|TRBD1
TGCGCCAGCAGCCAAGGCCGGACAGGGAACTATGGCTACACCTTC
CASSQGRTGNYGYTF